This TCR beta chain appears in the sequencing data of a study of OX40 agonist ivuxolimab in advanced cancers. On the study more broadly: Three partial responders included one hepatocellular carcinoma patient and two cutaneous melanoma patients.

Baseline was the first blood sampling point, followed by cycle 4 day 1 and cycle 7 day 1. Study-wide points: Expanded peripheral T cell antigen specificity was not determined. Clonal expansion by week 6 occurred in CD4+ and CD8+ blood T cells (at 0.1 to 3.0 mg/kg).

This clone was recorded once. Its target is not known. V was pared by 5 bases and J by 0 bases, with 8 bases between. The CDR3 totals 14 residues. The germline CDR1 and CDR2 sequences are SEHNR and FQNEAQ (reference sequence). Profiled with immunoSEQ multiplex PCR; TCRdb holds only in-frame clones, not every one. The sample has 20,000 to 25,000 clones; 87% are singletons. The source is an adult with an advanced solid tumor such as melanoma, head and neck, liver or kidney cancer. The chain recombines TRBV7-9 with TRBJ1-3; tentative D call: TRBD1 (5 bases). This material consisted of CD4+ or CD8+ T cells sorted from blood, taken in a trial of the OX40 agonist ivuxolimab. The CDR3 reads CASSPGSSGNTIYF. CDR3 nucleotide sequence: TGTGCCAGCAGCCCAGGGAGCTCTGGAAACACCATATATTTT.